The source of this T cell receptor beta chain is a study of cytomegalovirus exposure and HLA in healthy donors. Study in general: A preliminary data release comprised around 85 million unique TCRs obtained from HLA-typed donors.

V shed 4 bases and J 4 bases; nucleotides not matched to a gene: 5. Germline CDR1 SGHNT, CDR2 YYREEE (reference sequence). This CDR3 has 14 residues. Only a few counts were recorded for this clone. What it binds is not known. General study results and limits: In vitro confirmation showed a few CMV-associated chains to be CMV antigen specific. Most TCR beta V segments were productive about 90% or about 30% of the time in an earlier analysis.

The PCR made use of 60 Vbeta and 13 Jbeta primers. The assay was immunoSEQ multiplex PCR, and TCRdb's table has in-frame clones only and misses some. The repertoire holds 250,000 to 350,000 clones, with just over 70% as singletons. The sequencing sample was made of PBMCs. This receptor was identified in a female donor in good health and CMV-seronegative. V is TRBV5-4 and J is TRBJ1-2; 9 nucleotides align to TRBD1. CDR3 amino acids: CASSGGQGSYGYTF. The CDR3 nucleotides are TGTGCCAGCAGCGGGGGACAGGGAAGCTATGGCTACACCTTC.